These 23 T cell receptor beta chains share one sample of origin, sequenced in a study of PD-L1 blockade in urothelial cancer. The protocol was immunoSEQ multiplex PCR, while the TCRdb copy is restricted to in-frame clones and leaves out a portion. The data show approximately 71,000 clones, about 89% seen once. The material was PBMCs, obtained around atezolizumab (anti-PD-L1) treatment. The receptors stem from a man aged 60 to 75 with urothelial cancer.

This clone was seen a single time. The chain couples TRBV2 to TRBJ1-2, with D uncertain. There are 13 residues in the CDR3. The germline V gene encodes CDR1 SNHLY and CDR2 FYNNEI. V was shortened by 4 bases and J by 8 bases, with 14 bases between the two germline ends. In nucleotides, the CDR3 is TGTGCCAGCAGTGTATCCGGGGTAGGAGGCTACACCTTC. It is translated as CASSVSGVGGYTF. Combining the CDR3 with reference TRBV2 and TRBJ1-2 gives the whole variable domain EPEVTQTPSHQVTQMGQEVILRCVPISNHLYFYWYRQILGQKVEFLVSFYNNEISEKSEIFDDQFSVERPDGSNFTLKIRSTKLEDSAMYFCASSVSGVGGYTFGSGTRLTVV.

The rearrangement links TRBV6-4 to TRBJ2-1; 10 positions agree with TRBD2. The CDR3 is 15 amino acids. The germline V gene has CDR1 MRHNA and CDR2 SNTAGT. J was trimmed by 8 bases and V by 2 bases; bases with no gene match: 6. The CDR3 loop is CASSDKRGGRDEQFF. CDR3 DNA: TGTGCCAGCAGTGACAAGCGGGGGGGCCGGGATGAGCAGTTCTTC.

This sequence joins TRBV28 and TRBJ2-2; 9 bases line up with TRBD2. Germline CDR1 and CDR2: MDHEN and SYDVKM. Trimming cost V 6 bases and J 4 bases; bases outside gene matches: 15. CDR3 length: 18 residues. CDR3 sequence (DNA): TGTGCCAGCAGCCCCTGGGCGTCTAGCGGGATTGGCACCGGGGAGCTGTTTTTT. It codes for CASSPWASSGIGTGELFF.

This chain joins TRBV6-6 and TRBJ2-3; 7 nucleotides match TRBD1. The CDR3 is made up of 13 amino acids. V was clipped by 8 bases and J by 0 bases; unmatched bases: 2. In germline, CDR1 is MNHNY, CDR2 SVGAGI (reference sequence). Written as DNA, the CDR3 is TGTGCCAGCGGGACAGTAAGCACAGATACGCAGTATTTT. This translates into CASGTVSTDTQYF.

The rearrangement uses TRBV25-1 and TRBJ2-5; tentative D call: TRBD2 (6 bases). Germline CDR1 and CDR2: MGHDK and SYGVNS. V lost 10 bases and J lost 4, with 7 bases in between. This CDR3 region has 10 residues. CDR3 nucleotide sequence: TGTGCCATGGGAGGAGAGACCCAGTACTTC. Residues: CAMGGETQYF.

The CDR3 nucleotides are TGTGCCAGCAGTCTACAGGGGGAAGCCAAAAACATTCAGTACTTC. Translation gives CASSLQGEAKNIQYF. The chain uses TRBV6-6 and TRBJ2-4, with TRBD1 matching over 8 bases. The CDR3 is 15 residues long. Germline trimming cut 5 bases from V and 0 bases from J; bases unmatched to any gene: 3. Per germline, CDR1 MNHNY and CDR2 SVGAGI (reference sequence).

This clone was recorded once. The chain couples TRBV5-1 to TRBJ2-7; 10 nucleotides align to TRBD2. Trimming took 0 bases from V and 3 from J; bases not matched to a gene: 6. The CDR3 sequence is 16 residues long. The V gene's germline CDR1 is SGHRS and CDR2 YFSETQ. The chain's CDR3 is CASSLGLAGPLYEQYF. As DNA, the CDR3 is TGCGCCAGCAGCTTGGGACTAGCGGGCCCTCTCTACGAGCAGTACTTC.

The chain has TRBV11-2 and TRBJ1-2, with TRBD1 as a possible D gene (6 bases). V was trimmed by 0 bases and J by 4 bases, leaving 15 bases between them. The V gene's germline CDR1 is SGHAT and CDR2 FQNNGV. The CDR3 has 16 residues. The CDR3 here is CASSLDLGALSYGYTF. CDR3 nucleotide sequence: TGTGCCAGCAGCTTAGATTTGGGGGCGCTTAGCTATGGCTACACCTTC.

J is TRBJ2-5 and V is TRBV7-2; 7 nucleotides agree with TRBD2. There are 14 residues in the CDR3. From germline, CDR1 is SGHTA and CDR2 FQGNSA. The junction had 3 bases not matched to a gene; V was cut back by 1 base and J by 4 bases. CDR3 nucleotides: TGTGCCAGCAGCTTAGGACTAGCCACAGAGACCCAGTACTTC. Translation: CASSLGLATETQYF.

This rearrangement joins TRBV5-1 to TRBJ1-2; 10 positions agree with TRBD1. The germline V gene has CDR1 SGHRS and CDR2 YFSETQ. CDR3 length: 15 residues. Trimming at V came to 1 base and at J to 8 bases, leaving 8 bases not matched to a gene. The CDR3 protein is CASSLSGTGEDGYTF. The CDR3 DNA is TGCGCCAGCAGCTTGTCTGGGACAGGGGAAGACGGCTACACCTTC.

This clone was picked up one time. The chain recombines TRBV4-1 with TRBJ2-3; 10 bases are shared with TRBD2. The germline V gene has CDR1 MGHRA and CDR2 YSYEKL. The V gene end was trimmed by 6 bases and the J gene end by 2 bases; junction bases not matched to a gene: 8. The CDR3 length is 16 residues. The CDR3 DNA is TGCGCCAGCAGAAATAGCGGGGGGCGAGTCACAGATACGCAGTATTTT. Translating gives CASRNSGGRVTDTQYF.

The chain links TRBV21-1 to TRBJ1-1; the DNA was not compared with TRBD1, the D call given in the table. TRBV21-1 is marked as a pseudogene. The CDR3 is 13 residues long. The CDR3 nucleotides are TGTGCCAGCAAGACGGACAGGGTCACTGAAGCTTTCTTT. It yields the protein CASKTDRVTEAFF.

The chain joins TRBV7-2 to TRBJ2-7; 7 bases map to TRBD2. There are 18 residues in the CDR3. Looked up from germline, CDR1 is SGHTA and CDR2 is FQGNSA. V shed 5 bases and J 2 bases; nucleotides not matched to a gene: 18. The CDR3, as DNA: TGTGCCAGCAGCCCCTATCCCCATGGAAGCGGGGCCGCCTACGAGCAGTACTTC. This encodes CASSPYPHGSGAAYEQYF.

The V gene is TRBV5-1, the J gene TRBJ2-5; the match to TRBD2 covers 9 bases. The V segment lost 0 bases and the J segment 2 bases; nucleotides outside the gene matches: 17. Looked up from germline, CDR1 is SGHRS and CDR2 is YFSETQ. This CDR3 has 20 residues. The CDR3 DNA reads as TGCGCCAGCAGCTTGGGGCGACTTTTCGGTAGCGGGAGCGCTCAAGAGACCCAGTACTTC. This gives the protein CASSLGRLFGSGSAQETQYF. The full variable domain, with the rest looked up from reference TRBV5-1 and TRBJ2-5, is KAGVTQTPRYLIKTRGQQVTLSCSPISGHRSVSWYQQTPGQGLQFLFEYFSETQRNKGNFPGRFSGRQFSNSRSEMNVSTLELGDSALYLCASSLGRLFGSGSAQETQYFGPGTRLLVL.

This clone came up many times. V is TRBV10-2 and J is TRBJ2-7; 7 positions match TRBD2. Germline-derived CDR1 and CDR2 are WSHSY and SAAADI. The CDR3 runs 13 residues. V lost 6 bases and J lost 7; bases outside the gene matches: 9. CDR3 DNA sequence: TGCGCCAGCAGAATAGCGGGCCGGTCAGAGCAGTACTTC. Amino acids: CASRIAGRSEQYF.

The chain employs TRBV9 and TRBJ2-2; 8 nucleotides match TRBD2. Germline trimming cut 4 bases from V and 0 bases from J; bases unmatched to any gene: 5. There are 16 residues in the CDR3. Germline CDR1 and CDR2: SGDLS and YYNGEE. The CDR3 loop reads CASSKQAGANTGELFF. The CDR3 nucleotides are TGTGCCAGCAGCAAACAAGCGGGAGCGAACACCGGGGAGCTGTTTTTT.

This rearrangement joins TRBV25-1 to TRBJ2-3; 8 bases match TRBD1. V was pared by 6 bases and J by 6 bases, with 11 bases of the junction left unmatched. This CDR3 is 15 amino acids long. Germline CDR1 reads MGHDK; CDR2 reads SYGVNS. The CDR3 DNA follows: TGTGCCAGCAGGGGAGGACAGGGTGTGGTGGATACGCAGTATTTT. Translation gives CASRGGQGVVDTQYF. Filled out from reference TRBV25-1 and TRBJ2-3, the complete variable domain reads EADIYQTPRYLVIGTGKKITLECSQTMGHDKMYWYQQDPGMELHLIHYSYGVNSTEKGDLSSESTVSRIRTEHFPLTLESARPSHTSQYLCASRGGQGVVDTQYFGPGTRLTVL.

The rearrangement uses TRBV28 and TRBJ2-6, with 9 bases that match TRBD1. CDR1 and CDR2 (germline): MDHEN, SYDVKM. This CDR3 has 15 amino acids. Trimming took 5 bases from V and 3 from J; bases not matched to a gene: 2. The CDR3 nucleotides are TGTGCCAGCAGTCGACAGGGGGTTGGGGCCAACGTCCTGACTTTC. It codes for CASSRQGVGANVLTF.

The CDR3 protein is CASSWGSFNQPQHF. DNA for the CDR3: TGTGCCAGCAGTTGGGGCAGCTTCAATCAGCCCCAGCATTTT. The genes are TRBV28 and TRBJ1-5; perhaps TRBD1 as D (5 bases). Per the germline V gene, CDR1 is MDHEN and CDR2 is SYDVKM. This CDR3 is 14 amino acids long. Trimming removed 4 bases from V and 3 bases from J, with 10 bases in between. The full variable domain, in which reference TRBV28 and TRBJ1-5 provide the parts outside the CDR3, is DVKVTQSSRYLVKRTGEKVFLECVQDMDHENMFWYRQDPGLGLRLIYFSYDVKMKEKGDIPEGYSVSREKKERFSLILESASTNQTSMYLCASSWGSFNQPQHFGDGTRLSIL.

This sequence joins TRBV2 and TRBJ2-3, with D unresolved. Germline values: CDR1 SNHLY, CDR2 FYNNEI. V was shortened by 5 bases and J by 4 bases, with 10 bases between the two germline ends. There are 13 residues in the CDR3. In DNA form, the CDR3 reads TGTGCCAGCAGTATGAGACAAGCAGATACGCAGTATTTT. Its translation is CASSMRQADTQYF. Full variable domain (remainder filled in from reference TRBV2 and TRBJ2-3): EPEVTQTPSHQVTQMGQEVILRCVPISNHLYFYWYRQILGQKVEFLVSFYNNEISEKSEIFDDQFSVERPDGSNFTLKIRSTKLEDSAMYFCASSMRQADTQYFGPGTRLTVL.

This sequence joins TRBV28 and TRBJ1-5; TRBD1 matches at 7 bases. This CDR3 is built from 13 residues. V trimming: 6 bases; J trimming: 9 bases; junction bases outside the gene matches: 8. Germline values: CDR1 MDHEN, CDR2 SYDVKM. The CDR3, as DNA: TGTGCCAGCAGGCGGACAGGAACGGGGCCCCAGCATTTT. Protein sequence: CASRRTGTGPQHF.

The chain recombines TRBV7-9 with TRBJ1-2; no clear D. CDR1 is SEHNR and CDR2 is FQNEAQ in the germline V gene (reference sequence). CDR3 length: 15 residues. Trimming took off 0 bases at V and 1 base at J, with 9 bases between the two ends. This CDR3 reads CASSLALGGNYGYTF. CDR3 nucleotides: TGTGCCAGCAGCTTAGCGCTAGGTGGTAACTATGGCTACACCTTC.

The chain links TRBV19 to TRBJ1-5; 10 bases align to TRBD1. Germline CDR1 LNHDA, CDR2 SQIVND (reference sequence). The CDR3 has 16 residues. J lost 3 bases, V lost 5 bases, and 7 bases had no gene match. CDR3 residues: CASSPRDRGSNQPQHF. CDR3 bases: TGTGCCAGTAGTCCTCGGGACAGGGGCTCCAATCAGCCCCAGCATTTT.